The clone carrying this T cell receptor beta chain was counted between two and nine times. This specimen comes from a study of blood T cell repertoires in COVID-19. Study as a whole: The United States, Italy and Spain supplied acute and convalescent COVID-19 samples.

The table came from immunoSEQ multiplex PCR; TCRdb's copy has only in-frame clones and leaves some out. The data show approximately 200,000 clones, 80% to 90% seen once. The V and J ends lost 5 bases and 9 bases respectively, with 17 bases between them. The CDR3 extends over 15 amino acids. Germline V gene data show CDR1 as MGHDK and CDR2 as SYGVNS. The source of this sequence is a human donor with active or convalescent COVID-19. The donor label of this sample is uncertain. Material: peripheral blood. This chain uses TRBV25-1 with TRBJ1-6; D is possibly TRBD1 (5 bases). The DNA for the CDR3 is TGTGCCAGCAGTTGGACTTCCATGGGGGGTTCACCCCTCCACTTT. Its translation: CASSWTSMGGSPLHF.